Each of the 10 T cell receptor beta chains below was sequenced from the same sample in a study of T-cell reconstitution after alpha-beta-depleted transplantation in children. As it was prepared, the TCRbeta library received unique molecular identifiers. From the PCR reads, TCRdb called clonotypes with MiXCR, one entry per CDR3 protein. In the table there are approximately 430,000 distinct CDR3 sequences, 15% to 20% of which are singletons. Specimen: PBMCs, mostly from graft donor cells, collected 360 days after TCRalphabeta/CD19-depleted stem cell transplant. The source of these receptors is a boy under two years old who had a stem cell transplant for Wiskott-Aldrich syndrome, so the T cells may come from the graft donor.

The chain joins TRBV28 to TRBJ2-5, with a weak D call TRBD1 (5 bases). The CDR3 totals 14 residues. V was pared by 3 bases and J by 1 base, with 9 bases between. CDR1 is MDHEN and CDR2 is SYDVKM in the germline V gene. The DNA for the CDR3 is TGTGCCAGCAGTTTCAGGGTAGCCCAAGAGACCCAGTACTTC. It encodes CASSFRVAQETQYF.

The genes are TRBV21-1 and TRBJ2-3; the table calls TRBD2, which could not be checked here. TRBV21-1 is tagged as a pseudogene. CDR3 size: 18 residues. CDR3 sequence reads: CASRRLAGAQPTTDTQYF. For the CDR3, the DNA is TGTGCCAGCAGGCGTCTAGCGGGGGCCCAACCCACCACAGATACGCAGTATTTT.

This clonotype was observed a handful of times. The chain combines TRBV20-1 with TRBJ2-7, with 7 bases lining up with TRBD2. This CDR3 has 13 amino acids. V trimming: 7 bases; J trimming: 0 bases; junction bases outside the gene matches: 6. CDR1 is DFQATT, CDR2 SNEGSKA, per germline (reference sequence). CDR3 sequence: CSGKRGYSYEQYF. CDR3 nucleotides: TGCAGTGGAAAGCGGGGCTACTCCTACGAGCAGTACTTC.

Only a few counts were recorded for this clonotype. This CDR3 is CASSSGSLNTGELFF. CDR3 coding DNA: TGCGCCAGCAGTTCCGGGTCCCTCAACACCGGGGAGCTGTTTTTT. The chain couples TRBV5-1 to TRBJ2-2; D remains ambiguous. CDR1 and CDR2 (germline): SGHRS, YFSETQ. V lost 5 bases and J lost 2, with 13 bases in between. The CDR3 totals 15 residues.

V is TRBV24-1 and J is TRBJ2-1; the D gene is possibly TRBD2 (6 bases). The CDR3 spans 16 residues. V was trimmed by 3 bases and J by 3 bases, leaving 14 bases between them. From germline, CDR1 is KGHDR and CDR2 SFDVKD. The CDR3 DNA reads TGTGCCACCAGTGATCCCCGGGAGAGCGACTACAATGAGCAGTTCTTC. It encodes CATSDPRESDYNEQFF.

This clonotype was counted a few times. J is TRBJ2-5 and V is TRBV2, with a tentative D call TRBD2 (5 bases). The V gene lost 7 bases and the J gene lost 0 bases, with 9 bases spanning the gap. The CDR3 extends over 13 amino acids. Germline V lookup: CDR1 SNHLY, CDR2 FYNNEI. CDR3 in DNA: TGTGCCAGCATCAGAGGGAACCAAGAGACCCAGTACTTC. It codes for CASIRGNQETQYF.

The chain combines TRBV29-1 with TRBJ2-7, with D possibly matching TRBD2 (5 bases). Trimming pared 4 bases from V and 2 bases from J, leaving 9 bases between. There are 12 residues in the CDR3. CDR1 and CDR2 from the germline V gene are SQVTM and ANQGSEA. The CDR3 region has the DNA TGCAGCGTTGCAGCGGAGGCCTACGAGCAGTACTTC. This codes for CSVAAEAYEQYF.

This CDR3 is CASSQVLAGSSPLHF. In DNA form, the CDR3 reads TGCGCCAGCAGCCAAGTCTTAGCGGGGAGTTCACCCCTCCACTTT. J is TRBJ1-6 and V is TRBV4-3, with D hard to call. CDR1 LGHNA and CDR2 YSLEER come from the germline V gene. V was shortened by 1 base and J by 9 bases, with 13 bases between the two germline ends. The CDR3 totals 15 residues.

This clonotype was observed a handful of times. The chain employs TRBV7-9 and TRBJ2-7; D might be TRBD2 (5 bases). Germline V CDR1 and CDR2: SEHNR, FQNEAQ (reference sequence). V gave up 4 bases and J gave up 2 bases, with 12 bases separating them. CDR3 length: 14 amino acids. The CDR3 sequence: CASSWTDPPYEQYF. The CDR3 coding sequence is TGTGCCAGCAGCTGGACTGACCCTCCCTACGAGCAGTACTTC. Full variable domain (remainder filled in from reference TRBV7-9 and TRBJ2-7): DTGVSQNPRHKITKRGQNVTFRCDPISEHNRLYWYRQTLGQGPEFLTYFQNEAQLEKSRLLSDRFSAERPKGSFSTLEIQRTEQGDSAMYLCASSWTDPPYEQYFGPGTRLTVT.

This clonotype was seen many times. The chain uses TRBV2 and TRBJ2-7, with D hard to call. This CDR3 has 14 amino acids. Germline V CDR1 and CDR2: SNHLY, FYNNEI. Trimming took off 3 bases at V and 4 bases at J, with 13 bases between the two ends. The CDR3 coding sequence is TGTGCCAGCAGTGATTTCGAGCCTCCGTACGAGCAGTACTTC. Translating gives CASSDFEPPYEQYF.